Following are 8 T cell receptor beta chains from one sample sequenced in a study of early T cells in non-severe SARS-CoV-2 infection. TCRdb used MiXCR to reprocess the 5' RACE reads, holding one entry per CDR3 protein. The sample shows about 77,000 distinct CDR3 sequences, around 8.7% of them seen only once. Sequenced sample: whole blood. Receptor source: an adult who was a healthcare worker with PCR-confirmed SARS-CoV-2 infection or an uninfected control (not recorded which).

In this sample, this clonotype turned up many times. The V gene is TRBV10-2, the J gene TRBJ1-6, with 7 nucleotides matching TRBD1. This CDR3 spans 15 amino acids. J was trimmed by 7 bases and V by 6 bases; bases with no gene match: 9. The germline V gene has CDR1 WSHSY and CDR2 SAAADI. CDR3 nucleotides: TGCGCCAGCAGGCAACGACAGGGAGACAATTCACCCCTCCACTTT. It specifies CASRQRQGDNSPLHF.

This clonotype occurred many times. This chain joins TRBV7-9 and TRBJ2-1; 8 bases fit TRBD2. The CDR3 contains 18 residues. V lost 5 bases and J lost 1; bases outside the gene matches: 13. CDR1 and CDR2 from the germline V gene are SEHNR and FQNEAQ (reference sequence). The CDR3 nucleotides read TGTGCCAGCAGCCGGCCCGGGGGGGGCGGACCTTCCTACAATGAGCAGTTCTTC. As protein: CASSRPGGGGPSYNEQFF. Full variable domain (missing parts from reference TRBV7-9 and TRBJ2-1): DTGVSQNPRHKITKRGQNVTFRCDPISEHNRLYWYRQTLGQGPEFLTYFQNEAQLEKSRLLSDRFSAERPKGSFSTLEIQRTEQGDSAMYLCASSRPGGGGPSYNEQFFGPGTRLTVL.

This clonotype was seen only a few times. The genes are TRBV28 and TRBJ1-1; D remains unclear. The CDR3 runs 11 residues. In germline, CDR1 is MDHEN, CDR2 SYDVKM. V lost 6 bases and J lost 1, with 3 bases in between. The CDR3 sequence is CASRGNTEAFF. Here the CDR3 DNA reads TGTGCCAGCAGGGGGAACACTGAAGCTTTCTTT.

The chain joins TRBV9 to TRBJ2-7; TRBD1 matches 7 bases. Trimming took 4 bases from V and 2 from J; bases not matched to a gene: 9. The CDR3 contains 15 residues. Germline V lookup: CDR1 SGDLS, CDR2 YYNGEE. The CDR3, as DNA: TGTGCCAGCAGCCCTTGGGTGCAGGGGGCCTACGAGCAGTACTTC. Protein sequence: CASSPWVQGAYEQYF.

This clonotype was detected ten times or more. The rearrangement uses TRBV29-1 and TRBJ2-3; 8 positions match TRBD2. Germline CDR1 and CDR2: SQVTM and ANQGSEA. This CDR3 comprises 11 residues. The junction had 8 bases not matched to a gene; V was cut back by 4 bases and J by 14 bases. In nucleotides, the CDR3 is TGCAGCGTTGTGCGCCAGCGGGAGTCGTATTTT. This sequence encodes CSVVRQRESYF.

There are many counts of this clonotype. The rearrangement links TRBV2 to TRBJ2-2; D gene uncertain. Germline CDR1 SNHLY, CDR2 FYNNEI. Trimming took 6 bases from V and 8 from J, leaving 13 bases between them. The CDR3 contains 13 residues. This CDR3 is CASSRTLAGELFF. In DNA, the CDR3 is TGTGCCAGCAGCCGTACGCTGGCGGGGGAGCTGTTTTTT.

Many counts were recorded for this clonotype. V usage is TRBV7-9 and J usage is TRBJ2-1; 8 nucleotides align to TRBD2. This CDR3 has 17 residues. The junction had 16 bases not matched to a gene; V was cut back by 5 bases and J by 7 bases. The V gene's germline CDR1 is SEHNR and CDR2 FQNEAQ (reference sequence). The DNA of the CDR3 is TGTGCCAGCAGCACAATTCAGGGACCAGCGGGAGTGAATGAGCAGTTCTTC. It encodes CASSTIQGPAGVNEQFF.

The chain combines TRBV24-1 with TRBJ2-7; the D gene is possibly TRBD2 (6 bases). Germline V gene sequence: CDR1 KGHDR, CDR2 SFDVKD. The CDR3 loop spans 14 amino acids. Trimming took 7 bases from V and 1 from J, leaving 13 bases between them. The CDR3: CATSRGRSSYEQYF. CDR3 nucleotides: TGTGCCACCAGCCGGGGGAGAAGTTCCTACGAGCAGTACTTC.